A selection of T cell receptor beta chains follows, all from one sample in a study of blood T cell repertoires in COVID-19. The repertoire was sequenced with immunoSEQ multiplex PCR; TCRdb's copy has only in-frame clones and lacks some. The sample holds tens of thousands of clones; 81% are singletons and the top ten take about 45%. The sequencing sample was made of peripheral blood. The receptors derive from a man at least 80 years old with acute or convalescent COVID-19. CDR3s include the opening cysteine and the closing phenylalanine or tryptophan. The D gene is left open where the match is weak. The size field is filled for only some rows; it gives once, few, many or a size class.

TRBJ1-6	TRBV27	NA	TRBD1	CASSPGQGARGSPLHF	TGTGCCAGCAGTCCGGGACAGGGGGCAAGAGGCTCACCCCTCCACTTT
TRBJ2-2	TRBV29-1	NA	TRBD2	CSVGLAGGAGAGELFF	TGCAGCGTGGGACTAGCGGGAGGGGCCGGCGCCGGGGAGCTGTTTTTT
TRBJ2-1	TRBV6-6	NA	TRBD2	CASRPLAGIYNEQFF	TGTGCCAGCAGACCATTAGCGGGGATTTACAATGAGCAGTTCTTC
TRBJ1-6	TRBV13	NA	TRBD1	CASSAGTGGDNSPLHF	TGTGCCAGCAGCGCAGGGACAGGGGGCGACAATTCACCCCTCCACTTT
TRBJ2-1	TRBV5-4	NA	TRBD2	CASRYTSGAYNEQFF	TGTGCCAGCAGGTATACTAGCGGGGCCTACAATGAGCAGTTCTTC
TRBJ2-1	TRBV19	NA	NA	CASRRQAPSYNEQFF	TGTGCCAGTAGAAGGCAGGCCCCCTCCTACAATGAGCAGTTCTTC
TRBJ2-5	TRBV11-2	NA	NA	CASSLGAQEYF	TGTGCCAGCAGCTTAGGAGCACAGGAATACTTC
TRBJ1-1	TRBV28	NA	NA	CASSFWTANTEAFF	TGTGCCAGCAGTTTCTGGACAGCGAACACTGAAGCTTTCTTT
TRBJ2-7	TRBV5-1	NA	NA	CASSLVEGSSYEQYF	TGCGCCAGCAGCTTGGTGGAGGGGAGTTCCTACGAGCAGTACTTC
TRBJ2-1	TRBV5-4	NA	TRBD2	CASSLRTGGPMNEQFF	TGTGCCAGCAGCTTGCGGACGGGAGGGCCAATGAATGAGCAGTTCTTC
TRBJ2-5	TRBV4-1	NA	NA	CASSPLETVRETQYF	TGCGCCAGCAGCCCCCTAGAGACGGTCCGAGAGACCCAGTACTTC
TRBJ2-7	TRBV3-1/TRBV3-2	NA	TRBD1	CASSQQGTGFPGYF	TGTGCCAGCAGCCAACAGGGGACAGGGTTTCCGGGGTACTTC
TRBJ1-1	TRBV9	NA	NA	CASSVGPGANTEAFF	TGTGCCAGCAGCGTAGGTCCTGGGGCGAACACTGAAGCTTTCTTT
TRBJ1-2	TRBV27	NA	TRBD1	CASSLMAGTQGDYGYTF	TGTGCCAGCAGTTTAATGGCAGGGACACAGGGGGACTATGGCTACACCTTC
TRBJ2-7	TRBV7-2	NA	NA	CASSLRQSTKQYF	TGTGCCAGCAGCTTACGACAGTCTACGAAGCAGTACTTC
TRBJ1-5	TRBV5-1	NA	NA	CASSLEGAQPQHF	TGCGCCAGCAGCTTGGAAGGGGCCCAGCCCCAGCATTTT
TRBJ1-1	TRBV28	NA	NA	CASSFRGDLEAFF	TGTGCCAGCAGTTTCAGGGGAGACCTTGAAGCTTTCTTT
TRBJ2-2	TRBV5-1	NA	TRBD2	CASSLGFSGTNTGELFF	TGCGCCAGCAGCTTGGGGTTTAGCGGGACGAACACCGGGGAGCTGTTTTTT
TRBJ1-2	TRBV18	many	TRBD1	CASSSLNRGPNYGYTF	TGTGCCAGCTCATCGCTTAACAGGGGACCTAACTATGGCTACACCTTC
TRBJ1-2	TRBV30	NA	NA	CAWSRRGYGYTF	TGTGCCTGGAGCAGGAGGGGCTATGGCTACACCTTC
TRBJ2-7	TRBV7-9	NA	TRBD1	CASSLSGTGLNEQYF	TGTGCCAGCAGCTTATCCGGGACAGGGCTCAACGAGCAGTACTTC
TRBJ2-3	TRBV7-3	few	NA	CASSTDSRDTQYF	TGTGCCAGCAGCACCGACTCGAGGGATACGCAGTATTTT
TRBJ1-4	TRBV5-1	NA	NA	CASSSGLQTEKLFF	TGCGCCAGCAGCTCGGGTCTTCAAACTGAAAAACTGTTTTTT
TRBJ1-2	TRBV18	NA	TRBD1	CASSPGTGTLNYGYTF	TGTGCCAGCTCACCGGGGACAGGGACTCTAAACTATGGCTACACCTTC
TRBJ1-5	TRBV5-1	NA	NA	CASSLGGLTDQPQHF	TGCGCCAGCAGCCTCGGGGGACTTACTGATCAGCCCCAGCATTTT
TRBJ2-3	TRBV11-2	NA	NA	CASSPSNRYTDTQYF	TGTGCCAGCAGCCCCTCCAACCGCTACACAGATACGCAGTATTTT
TRBJ2-5	TRBV14	once	NA	CASSQPGVTGQETQYF	TGTGCCAGCAGCCAACCGGGAGTGACAGGGCAAGAGACCCAGTACTTC
TRBJ2-7	TRBV7-3	NA	TRBD2	CASSRGTSGNEQYF	TGTGCCAGCAGCCGAGGGACTAGCGGGAATGAGCAGTACTTC
TRBJ1-3	TRBV5-1	NA	NA	CASSLAGHLSGNTIYF	TGCGCCAGCAGCTTGGCCGGACACCTCTCTGGAAACACCATATATTTT
TRBJ2-7	TRBV27	many	NA	CASSLRDARQDEQYF	TGTGCCAGCAGTCTCCGTGACGCCCGCCAGGACGAGCAGTACTTC
TRBJ2-1	TRBV7-2	NA	TRBD1	CASSLGTGTGEQFF	TGTGCCAGCAGCTTGGGGACAGGGACTGGTGAGCAGTTCTTC
TRBJ1-2	TRBV5-1	NA	NA	CASSLGQQGNYGYTF	TGCGCCAGCAGCTTGGGTCAACAGGGAAACTATGGCTACACCTTC
TRBJ1-3	TRBV4-1	NA	TRBD1	CVSSQAGGTGNTIYF	TGCGTCAGCAGCCAAGCAGGGGGGACTGGAAACACCATATATTTT
TRBJ2-1	TRBV28	once	TRBD2	CASSSPSSGRLDNEQFF	TGTGCCAGCAGTTCCCCATCTAGCGGGAGGCTGGACAATGAGCAGTTCTTC
TRBJ1-2	TRBV7-2	NA	NA	CASSSVGRVGGYTF	TGTGCCAGCAGCTCCGTAGGGCGGGTGGGCGGCTACACCTTC
TRBJ2-5	TRBV7-6	once	NA	CASSPAETQYF	TGTGCCAGCAGCCCCGCGGAGACCCAGTACTTC
TRBJ2-2	TRBV19	once	NA	CASLTRRDTGELFF	TGTGCCAGCCTGACTCGTCGGGACACCGGGGAGCTGTTTTTT
TRBJ1-1	TRBV7-2	NA	TRBD1	CASSFIAGGITEAFF	TGTGCCAGCAGCTTTATCGCAGGGGGCATCACTGAAGCTTTCTTT
TRBJ1-6	TRBV6-6	NA	NA	CASNSNSYNSPLHF	TGTGCCAGCAACTCGAACTCCTATAATTCACCCCTCCACTTT
TRBJ2-2	TRBV19	NA	TRBD1	CASSLYSNGQGAAGELFF	TGTGCCAGTAGTCTATACAGTAACGGACAGGGGGCCGCCGGGGAGCTGTTTTTT
TRBJ1-2	TRBV19	NA	NA	CATRQELSGGYTF	TGTGCCACGAGACAGGAGCTGTCGGGAGGCTACACCTTC
TRBJ2-1	TRBV19	NA	TRBD2	CASSIVAGGPNEQFF	TGTGCCAGTAGTATTGTGGCGGGAGGGCCAAATGAGCAGTTCTTC
TRBJ2-1	TRBV29-1	NA	TRBD2	CSGTSGEVEFF	TGCAGCGGGACTAGCGGAGAGGTGGAGTTCTTC
TRBJ2-1	TRBV6-2/TRBV6-3	NA	TRBD2	CASSRLAGVDEQFF	TGTGCCAGCAGTCGACTAGCGGGAGTTGATGAGCAGTTCTTC
TRBJ1-2	TRBV6-5	once	NA	CASSYSAGRTNYGYTF	TGTGCCAGCAGTTACTCGGCGGGGAGGACTAACTATGGCTACACCTTC